These 21 T cell receptor beta chains were sequenced from one sample in a study of T cell changes during pregnancy in multiple sclerosis. TCRdb keeps only in-frame clones here, not all; method: immunoSEQ multiplex PCR. The table has some 99,000 clones, 92% seen once. The sequencing used peripheral blood, collected after pregnancy. The receptors originated from a female donor in good health, enrolled as a control in a pregnancy study.

This clone was detected once. This chain connects TRBV5-6 to TRBJ1-3; no definite D call. The CDR3 runs to 14 residues. The germline gives CDR1 SGHDT, CDR2 YYEEEE. Trimming stripped 4 bases from V and 2 bases from J, with 10 bases between. CDR3 bases: TGTGCCAGCAGCCCCACGGGTCCTGGAAACACCATATATTTT. It translates to CASSPTGPGNTIYF.

This clone was recorded a few times. This chain connects TRBV28 to TRBJ1-4; TRBD1 matches at 7 bases. CDR3 length equals 14 residues. V gave up 6 bases and J gave up 7 bases; unmatched junction bases: 8. CDR1 is MDHEN and CDR2 is SYDVKM in the germline V gene. CDR3 bases: TGTGCCAGCAGGCCCGACAGGGCTGGTGAAAAACTGTTTTTT. Protein sequence: CASRPDRAGEKLFF.

The rearrangement links TRBV10-3 to TRBJ2-1; TRBD2 matches at 10 bases. The junction had 6 bases not matched to a gene; V was cut back by 3 bases and J by 1 base. Germline V gene lookup returns CDR1 ENHRY and CDR2 SYGVKD. This CDR3 contains 17 residues. The CDR3 loop is CAISESLAGESYNEQFF. CDR3 in DNA: TGTGCCATCAGTGAATCGCTAGCGGGAGAATCCTACAATGAGCAGTTCTTC.

The gene calls are TRBV5-1 and TRBJ2-2; 15 bases match TRBD2. The CDR3 consists of 16 residues. Germline CDR1 and CDR2: SGHRS and YFSETQ. Trimming took 4 bases from V and 7 from J; bases not matched to a gene: 5. The CDR3 DNA sequence: TGCGCCAGCAGCCCGGGACTAGCGGGGGGTATCGGGGAGCTGTTTTTT. Translating it yields CASSPGLAGGIGELFF.

The chain employs TRBV11-2 and TRBJ1-1; D is uncertain. The V and J ends lost 5 bases and 1 base respectively, with 11 bases between them. This CDR3 comprises 14 residues. The germline CDR1 and CDR2 sequences are SGHAT and FQNNGV. The CDR3 DNA sequence: TGTGCCAGCAGCCCTGACGCGGGGAACACTGAAGCTTTCTTT. This gives the protein CASSPDAGNTEAFF.

The chain links TRBV5-1 to TRBJ1-2, with D perhaps matching TRBD1 (5 bases). The CDR3 extends over 13 amino acids. The V end lost 3 bases, the J end lost 8 bases, and 14 bases lay between the germline ends. CDR1 is SGHRS and CDR2 is YFSETQ in the germline V gene. CDR3 residues: CASSWGGVDGYTF. The CDR3 DNA follows: TGCGCCAGCAGCTGGGGGGGTGTTGACGGCTACACCTTC.

CDR3 loop: CASSKTSGAYNEQFF. The CDR3 DNA is TGTGCCAGTAGTAAGACTAGCGGGGCTTACAATGAGCAGTTCTTC. The rearrangement uses TRBV19 and TRBJ2-1; TRBD2 aligns across 11 bases. This CDR3 contains 15 residues. With V trimmed by 4 bases and J by 4 bases, 3 bases remained unmatched. CDR1 and CDR2 from the germline V gene are LNHDA and SQIVND (reference sequence).

In DNA, the CDR3 is TGTGCCAGCAGCCAAGATCCGGGTTTGGGTGGCTACACCTTC. It yields the protein CASSQDPGLGGYTF. The genes are TRBV4-2 and TRBJ1-2; the D is unclear. Looked up from germline, CDR1 is LGHNA and CDR2 is YNFKEQ. The CDR3 contains 14 residues. Trimming stripped 0 bases from V and 7 bases from J, with 12 bases between.

In its sample, this clone is medium-sized. This chain joins TRBV6-1 and TRBJ2-7; TRBD1 aligns across 9 bases. V lost 3 bases, J lost 0 bases, and 3 bases stayed unmatched. The germline CDR1 and CDR2 sequences are MNHNS and SASEGT. This CDR3 region has 15 residues. In DNA form, the CDR3 reads TGTGCCAGCAGTGAGGGGACAGGGAGCTCCTACGAGCAGTACTTC. Protein sequence: CASSEGTGSSYEQYF.

The table lists this clone with a count of one. This chain uses TRBV27 with TRBJ2-1; a possible D gene is TRBD1 (5 bases). The CDR3 totals 18 residues. CDR1 and CDR2 from the germline V gene are MNHEY and SMNVEV (reference sequence). With 6 bases removed from V and 7 bases from J, the gap between germline ends came to 28 bases. CDR3 sequence: CASSIRVSSTRIRNEQFF. In DNA form, the CDR3 reads TGTGCCAGCAGCATCAGGGTCTCCTCGACTCGGATACGTAATGAGCAGTTCTTC.

In this sample, this clone is medium-sized. The chain joins TRBV27 to TRBJ1-6, with D maybe TRBD1 (6 bases). Germline V gene sequence: CDR1 MNHEY, CDR2 SMNVEV (reference sequence). Trimming stripped 2 bases from V and 8 bases from J, with 10 bases between. The CDR3 extends over 14 amino acids. The DNA of the CDR3 is TGTGCCAGCAGTTTACCCGGACAGCATTCACCCCTCCACTTT. It encodes CASSLPGQHSPLHF.

The chain links TRBV18 to TRBJ2-7; D gene unclear. CDR3 size: 12 residues. CDR1 is KGHSH and CDR2 is LQKENI in the germline V gene. Trimming took off 3 bases at V and 3 bases at J, with 6 bases between the two ends. The CDR3 reads CASSPQNYEQYF. For the CDR3, the DNA is TGTGCCAGCTCACCCCAGAACTACGAGCAGTACTTC.

The chain recombines TRBV6-6 with TRBJ2-3; 9 nucleotides line up with TRBD1. Trimming at V came to 2 bases and at J to 4 bases, leaving 7 bases not matched to a gene. This CDR3 has 16 amino acids. Germline assignment: CDR1 MNHNY and CDR2 SVGAGI (reference sequence). CDR3 amino acids: CASSYPDRGRADTQYF. Here the CDR3 DNA reads TGTGCCAGCAGTTACCCGGACAGGGGTAGGGCAGATACGCAGTATTTT.

This clone was observed once. V gene TRBV11-2 combines with J gene TRBJ1-3; D call uncertain. There are 16 residues in the CDR3. CDR1 and CDR2 from the germline V gene are SGHAT and FQNNGV. V was pared by 0 bases and J by 0 bases, with 9 bases between. Here the CDR3 reads CASSLDRETSGNTIYF. CDR3 nucleotides: TGTGCCAGCAGCTTAGATCGGGAGACCTCTGGAAACACCATATATTTT.

This clone was observed a single time. The rearrangement uses TRBV28 and TRBJ2-1, with 7 bases fitting TRBD2. Germline-derived CDR1 and CDR2 are MDHEN and SYDVKM. CDR3 length equals 14 residues. V lost 6 bases, J lost 5 bases, and 7 bases stayed unmatched. The CDR3 here is CASSLGLADNEQFF. In nucleotides, the CDR3 is TGTGCCAGCAGCTTAGGGCTAGCGGACAATGAGCAGTTCTTC.

The chain is built from TRBV6-1 and TRBJ1-1, with D possibly being TRBD1 (6 bases). V was pared by 6 bases and J by 7 bases, with 15 bases between. Germline V gives CDR1 MNHNS, CDR2 SASEGT. The CDR3 consists of 13 residues. The CDR3 reads CASRSKGDHEAFF. In nucleotides, the CDR3 is TGTGCCAGCAGGTCTAAGGGGGACCATGAAGCTTTCTTT.

As concerns this clone: Other DNA sequences in this specimen translate into the identical CDR3. The chain uses TRBV27 and TRBJ1-1, with D perhaps matching TRBD1 (5 bases). CDR1 and CDR2 (germline): MNHEY, SMNVEV (reference sequence). The CDR3 loop spans 13 amino acids. Trimming stripped 2 bases from V and 5 bases from J, with 9 bases between. CDR3 DNA: TGTGCCAGCAGTTTACAGGGCTATACTGAAGCTTTCTTT. Amino acid sequence: CASSLQGYTEAFF.

Many counts were recorded for this clone. This chain uses TRBV5-1 with TRBJ1-1, with TRBD1 as a possible D gene (6 bases). Per germline, CDR1 SGHRS and CDR2 YFSETQ. Trimming shortened V by 4 bases and J by 0 bases, and 19 bases separated the two germline ends. The CDR3 runs to 17 residues. CDR3 loop: CASSRGGGSRMNTEAFF. CDR3 nucleotides: TGCGCCAGCAGCCGGGGAGGGGGAAGTAGGATGAACACTGAAGCTTTCTTT.

This clone was counted a single time. This chain uses TRBV6-4 with TRBJ2-3, with D possibly matching TRBD2 (6 bases). Trimming took 4 bases from V and 0 from J, leaving 14 bases between them. The CDR3 loop spans 16 amino acids. Germline CDR1 is MRHNA and CDR2 is SNTAGT. The CDR3 bases are TGTGCCAGCAGTGTGGAGGGATACACTAGCACAGATACGCAGTATTTT. It encodes CASSVEGYTSTDTQYF.

The chain joins TRBV7-6 to TRBJ2-6; the match to TRBD1 covers 8 bases. CDR3 length equals 16 residues. Germline trimming cut 5 bases from V and 1 base from J; bases unmatched to any gene: 4. Germline CDR1 is SGHVS and CDR2 is FNYEAQ. CDR3 bases: TGTGCCAGCAGCCCAAGGACAGGGTCTGGGGCCAACGTCCTGACTTTC. Protein sequence: CASSPRTGSGANVLTF.

This clone is a singleton in its sample. The V gene is TRBV19, the J gene TRBJ1-5; 8 nucleotides match TRBD1. Germline values: CDR1 LNHDA, CDR2 SQIVND (reference sequence). The ends lost 5 bases at V and 6 bases at J; junction bases unmatched: 9. The CDR3 sequence is 15 residues long. CDR3: CASSPPDRVFQPQHF. DNA for the CDR3: TGTGCCAGTAGTCCCCCGGACAGGGTTTTTCAGCCCCAGCATTTT.